Each of the 8 T cell receptor beta chains below was sequenced from the same sample in a study of T-cell reconstitution after alpha-beta-depleted transplantation in children. Unique molecular identifiers were used to barcode this TCRbeta library. TCRdb passed the PCR reads through MiXCR, listing each CDR3 protein once. The sample carries fewer than 500,000 distinct CDR3 sequences, approximately 41% recorded once. The specimen was PBMCs, collected before TCRalphabeta/CD19-depleted stem cell transplant. The receptors originated from a girl aged 2-10 years with aplastic anemia, due to receive a stem cell transplant.

V is TRBV29-1 and J is TRBJ2-7, with D perhaps matching TRBD2 (5 bases). The CDR3 loop spans 13 amino acids. The ends were cut back, 6 bases at V and 2 bases at J, with 14 bases in the middle. Per the germline V gene, CDR1 is SQVTM and CDR2 is ANQGSEA. The CDR3 coding sequence is TGCAGCGTGGATTCCGGGAACACCTACGAGCAGTACTTC. Amino acids: CSVDSGNTYEQYF.

The J gene is TRBJ2-3, the V gene TRBV12-3 or TRBV12-4; D unclear. The V gene lost 6 bases and the J gene lost 6 bases, with 16 bases spanning the gap. The CDR3 covers 14 residues. CDR3 amino acids: CASRLEGPLDTQYF. Here the CDR3 DNA reads TGTGCCAGCAGGTTGGAAGGACCCCTCGATACGCAGTATTTT.

In its sample, this clonotype was seen many times. The genes are TRBV20-1 and TRBJ1-5, with D maybe TRBD1 (5 bases). Germline V CDR1 and CDR2: DFQATT, SNEGSKA (reference sequence). The length of the CDR3 is 16 residues. Between the trimmed V and J ends, which lost 2 bases and 3 bases, there was a span of 17 bases. The CDR3 sequence: CSARSGDRGLNQPQHF. The CDR3 bases are TGCAGTGCTAGATCCGGAGACAGAGGGCTCAATCAGCCCCAGCATTTT.

This clonotype was counted between two and nine times. The rearrangement uses TRBV10-3 and TRBJ1-6; 7 nucleotides agree with TRBD1. The CDR3 runs to 15 residues. Per germline, CDR1 ENHRY and CDR2 SYGVKD. Trimming at V came to 3 bases and at J to 4 bases, leaving 3 bases not matched to a gene. The CDR3 DNA sequence: TGTGCCATCAGTGACTCGGGACAGTATAATTCACCCCTCCACTTT. It yields the protein CAISDSGQYNSPLHF.

CDR3 sequence: CASSFSETDTQYF. The DNA for the CDR3 is TGTGCCAGCAGTTTTAGTGAGACAGATACGCAGTATTTT. V and J are TRBV12-3 or TRBV12-4 and TRBJ2-3; no firm D call. This CDR3 comprises 13 residues. The V end lost 3 bases, the J end lost 3 bases, and 7 bases lay between the germline ends.

V gene TRBV18 combines with J gene TRBJ2-7; 9 bases agree with TRBD1. The CDR3 is made up of 15 amino acids. J gave up 6 bases and V 3 bases, and 9 bases lay outside the gene matches. Looked up from germline, CDR1 is KGHSH and CDR2 is LQKENI. CDR3 DNA sequence: TGTGCCAGCTCACCGCCGGGACAGGGAAAACGCGAGCAGTACTTC. This sequence encodes CASSPPGQGKREQYF. The whole variable domain, filled in from reference TRBV18 and TRBJ2-7, reads NAGVMQNPRHLVRRRGQEARLRCSPMKGHSHVYWYRQLPEEGLKFMVYLQKENIIDESGMPKERFSAEFPKEGPSILRIQQVVRGDSAAYFCASSPPGQGKREQYFGPGTRLTVT.

The table lists this clonotype with many counts. The chain links TRBV9 to TRBJ2-1; no definite D call. This CDR3 is built from 13 residues. From germline, CDR1 is SGDLS and CDR2 YYNGEE. V dropped 4 bases and J dropped 6 bases, with 11 bases sitting between them. CDR3 DNA: TGTGCCAGCAGCACCTTGAAGGGCAATGAGCAGTTCTTC. As protein: CASSTLKGNEQFF.

The sample holds a few counts of this clonotype. The chain couples TRBV7-9 to TRBJ2-1, with 9 bases that match TRBD2. Germline V lookup: CDR1 SEHNR, CDR2 FQNEAQ (reference sequence). This CDR3 comprises 17 residues. Unmatched junction bases numbered 7, after V lost 4 bases and J lost 0 bases. The CDR3 sequence is CASSWDSGSPSYNEQFF. The CDR3 nucleotides read TGTGCCAGCAGCTGGGATAGCGGGAGTCCCTCCTACAATGAGCAGTTCTTC. Combining the CDR3 with reference TRBV7-9 and TRBJ2-1 gives the whole variable domain DTGVSQNPRHKITKRGQNVTFRCDPISEHNRLYWYRQTLGQGPEFLTYFQNEAQLEKSRLLSDRFSAERPKGSFSTLEIQRTEQGDSAMYLCASSWDSGSPSYNEQFFGPGTRLTVL.